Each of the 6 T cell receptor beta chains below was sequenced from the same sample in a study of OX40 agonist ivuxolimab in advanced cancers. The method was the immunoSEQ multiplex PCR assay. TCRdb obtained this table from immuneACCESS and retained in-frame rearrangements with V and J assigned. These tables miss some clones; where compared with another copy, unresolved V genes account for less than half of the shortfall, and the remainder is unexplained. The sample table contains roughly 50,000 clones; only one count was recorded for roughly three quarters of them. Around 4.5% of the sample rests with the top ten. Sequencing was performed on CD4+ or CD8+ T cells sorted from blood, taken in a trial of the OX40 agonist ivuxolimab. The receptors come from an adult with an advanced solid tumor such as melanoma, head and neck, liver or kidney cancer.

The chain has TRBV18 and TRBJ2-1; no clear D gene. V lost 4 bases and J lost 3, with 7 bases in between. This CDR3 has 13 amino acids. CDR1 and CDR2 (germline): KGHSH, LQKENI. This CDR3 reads CASSLGSYNEQFF. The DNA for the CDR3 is TGTGCCAGCTCACTAGGAAGCTACAATGAGCAGTTCTTC.

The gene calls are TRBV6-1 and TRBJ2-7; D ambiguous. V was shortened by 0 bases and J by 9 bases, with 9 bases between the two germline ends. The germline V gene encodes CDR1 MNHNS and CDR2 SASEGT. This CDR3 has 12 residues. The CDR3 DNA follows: TGTGCCAGCAGTGAAGCGGAGCCGGCGCAGTACTTC. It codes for CASSEAEPAQYF.

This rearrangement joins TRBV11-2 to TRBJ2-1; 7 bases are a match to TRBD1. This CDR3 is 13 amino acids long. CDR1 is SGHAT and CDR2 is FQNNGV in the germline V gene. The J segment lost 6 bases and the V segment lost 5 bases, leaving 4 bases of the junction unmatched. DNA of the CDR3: TGTGCCAGCAGCCTAGGACAGGTCAATGAGCAGTTCTTC. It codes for CASSLGQVNEQFF.

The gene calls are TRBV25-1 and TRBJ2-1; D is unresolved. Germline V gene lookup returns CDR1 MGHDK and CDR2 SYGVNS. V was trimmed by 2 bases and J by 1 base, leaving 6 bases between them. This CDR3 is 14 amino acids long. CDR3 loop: CASSEGQSYNEQFF. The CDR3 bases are TGTGCCAGCAGTGAAGGTCAGTCCTACAATGAGCAGTTCTTC.

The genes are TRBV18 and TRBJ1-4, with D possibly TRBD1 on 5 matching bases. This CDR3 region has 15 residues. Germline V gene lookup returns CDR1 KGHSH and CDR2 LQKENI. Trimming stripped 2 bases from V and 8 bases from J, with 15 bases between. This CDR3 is CASSPGTGLPEKLFF. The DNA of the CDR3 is TGTGCCAGCTCACCAGGGACGGGCCTACCGGAAAAACTGTTTTTT.

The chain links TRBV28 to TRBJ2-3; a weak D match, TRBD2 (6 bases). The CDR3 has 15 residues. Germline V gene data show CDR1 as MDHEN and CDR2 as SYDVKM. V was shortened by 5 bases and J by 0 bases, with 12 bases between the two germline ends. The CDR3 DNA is TGTGCCAGCAGTAGAAGCGGGTCTAGCACAGATACGCAGTATTTT. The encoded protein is CASSRSGSSTDTQYF. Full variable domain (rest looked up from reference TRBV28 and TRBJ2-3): DVKVTQSSRYLVKRTGEKVFLECVQDMDHENMFWYRQDPGLGLRLIYFSYDVKMKEKGDIPEGYSVSREKKERFSLILESASTNQTSMYLCASSRSGSSTDTQYFGPGTRLTVL.